The present T cell receptor (beta chain) was sequenced within a study of siplizumab effects on memory and regulatory T cells. V was cut by 5 bases and J by 10 bases, with 8 bases left in between. This CDR3 contains 11 residues. The germline gives CDR1 LNHDA, CDR2 SQIVND (reference sequence). Of note for this clone: Its specificity is unknown.

Points from the study as a whole: Fewer alloreactive sequences mapped to unstimulated CD4+ memory cells under siplizumab. To unstimulated subsets, only a minor fraction of alloreactive clones could be mapped.

Assays were performed on roughly 94,000 TCR templates per sample. The repertoire was sequenced with immunoSEQ multiplex PCR; TCRdb's copy has only in-frame clones and lacks some. The sample has 100,000 or so clones, about 92% seen once. Sequencing was done on a sample of CD4+ T cells sorted from blood. This TCR derives from a human donor in good health. The chain links TRBV19 to TRBJ2-2; D gene uncertain. CDR3 bases: TGTGCCAGTAGTGGAGCTGTGGAGCTGTTTTTT. This codes for CASSGAVELFF.